This T cell receptor beta chain appears in the sequencing data of a study of cytomegalovirus exposure and HLA in healthy donors. Study observations and caveats: Specific recognition of CMV antigens was confirmed in vitro for a few chains (all CMV-associated). A link between a missense DCLRE1C variant and TCR beta V- and J-gene trimming emerged from a later analysis. Later, TCR association rates were found to vary by HLA locus, highest for DRB1 and lowest for HLA-C.

Germline CDR1 LNHDA, CDR2 SQIVND (reference sequence). The CDR3 runs 14 residues. With V trimmed by 6 bases and J by 4 bases, 8 bases remained unmatched. Use of 60 Vbeta and 13 Jbeta primers characterized the PCR. Method: immunoSEQ multiplex PCR; TCRdb's copy keeps in-frame clones and lacks some. The sample carries some 130,000 clones, 80% recorded once. Note on this clone: Antigen unknown.

The receptor was derived from a male donor in good health and CMV-seronegative. Sequences were obtained from PBMCs. V usage is TRBV19 and J usage is TRBJ1-2; 7 bases are shared with TRBD1. CDR3 DNA: TGTGCCAGTAGCCGACAGGGTCTCCCCTATGGCTACACCTTC. Residues: CASSRQGLPYGYTF.